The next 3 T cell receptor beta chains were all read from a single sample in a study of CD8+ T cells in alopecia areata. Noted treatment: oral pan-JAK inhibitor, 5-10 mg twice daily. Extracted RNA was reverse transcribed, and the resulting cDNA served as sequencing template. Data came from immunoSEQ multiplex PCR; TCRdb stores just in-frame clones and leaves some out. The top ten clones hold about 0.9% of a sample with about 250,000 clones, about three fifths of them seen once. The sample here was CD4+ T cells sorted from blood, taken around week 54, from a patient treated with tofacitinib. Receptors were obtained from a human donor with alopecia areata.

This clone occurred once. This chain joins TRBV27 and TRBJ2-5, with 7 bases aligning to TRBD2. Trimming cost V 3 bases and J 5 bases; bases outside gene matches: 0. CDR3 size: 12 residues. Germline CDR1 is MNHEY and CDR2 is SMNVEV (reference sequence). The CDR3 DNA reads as TGTGCCAGCAGTTTCGGGGGGGAGACCCAGTACTTC. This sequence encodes CASSFGGETQYF.

CDR3 DNA: TGTGCCTGGAGTCTTAGAAGGACAGGGGTCTCGTACGAGCAGTACTTC. Translated: CAWSLRRTGVSYEQYF. The rearrangement joins TRBV30 to TRBJ2-7; 9 bases align to TRBD1. Germline V CDR1 and CDR2: GTSNPN, SVGIG (reference sequence). The CDR3 is 16 residues long. V lost 2 bases to trimming and J lost 4 bases; unmatched junction nucleotides: 12.

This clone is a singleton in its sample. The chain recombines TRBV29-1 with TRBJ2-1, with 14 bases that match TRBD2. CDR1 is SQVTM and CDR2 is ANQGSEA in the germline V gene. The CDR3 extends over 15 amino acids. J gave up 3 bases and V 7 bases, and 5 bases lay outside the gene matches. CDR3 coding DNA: TGCAGCGCCTTGGGGACTAGCGGGGGCTACAATGAGCAGTTCTTC. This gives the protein CSALGTSGGYNEQFF.